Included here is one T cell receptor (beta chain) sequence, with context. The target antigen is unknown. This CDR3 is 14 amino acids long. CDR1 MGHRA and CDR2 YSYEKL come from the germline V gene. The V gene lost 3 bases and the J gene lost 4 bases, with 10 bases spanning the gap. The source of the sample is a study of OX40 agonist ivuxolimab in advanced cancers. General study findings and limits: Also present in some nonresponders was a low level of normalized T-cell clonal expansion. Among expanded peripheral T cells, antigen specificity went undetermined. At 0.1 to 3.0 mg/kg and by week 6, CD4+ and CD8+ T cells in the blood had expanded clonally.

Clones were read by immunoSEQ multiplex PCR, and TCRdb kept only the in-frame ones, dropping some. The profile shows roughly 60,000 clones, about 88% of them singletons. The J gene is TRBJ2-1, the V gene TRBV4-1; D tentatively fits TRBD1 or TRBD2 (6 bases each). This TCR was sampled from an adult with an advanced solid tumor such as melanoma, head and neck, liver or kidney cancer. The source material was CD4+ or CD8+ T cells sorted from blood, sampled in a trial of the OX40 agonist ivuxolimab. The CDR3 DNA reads TGCGCCAGCAGCCAGGAGGGGGTATACAATGAGCAGTTCTTC. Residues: CASSQEGVYNEQFF.